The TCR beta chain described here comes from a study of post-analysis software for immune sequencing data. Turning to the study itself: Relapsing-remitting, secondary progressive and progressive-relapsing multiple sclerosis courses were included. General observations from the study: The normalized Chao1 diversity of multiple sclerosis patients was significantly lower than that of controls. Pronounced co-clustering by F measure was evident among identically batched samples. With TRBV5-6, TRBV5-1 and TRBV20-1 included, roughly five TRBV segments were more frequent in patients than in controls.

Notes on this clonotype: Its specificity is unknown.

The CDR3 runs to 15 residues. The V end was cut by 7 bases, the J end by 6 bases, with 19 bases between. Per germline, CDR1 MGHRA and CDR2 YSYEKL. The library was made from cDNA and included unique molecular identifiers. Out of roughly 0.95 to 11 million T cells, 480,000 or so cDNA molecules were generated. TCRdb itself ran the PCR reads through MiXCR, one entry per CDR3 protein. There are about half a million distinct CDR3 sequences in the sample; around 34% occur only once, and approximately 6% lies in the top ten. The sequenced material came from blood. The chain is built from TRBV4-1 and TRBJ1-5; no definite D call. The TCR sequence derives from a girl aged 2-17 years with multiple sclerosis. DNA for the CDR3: TGCGCCAGCAACAAAGGGTGGCAGGATAGTCAGCCCCAGCATTTT. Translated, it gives CASNKGWQDSQPQHF.